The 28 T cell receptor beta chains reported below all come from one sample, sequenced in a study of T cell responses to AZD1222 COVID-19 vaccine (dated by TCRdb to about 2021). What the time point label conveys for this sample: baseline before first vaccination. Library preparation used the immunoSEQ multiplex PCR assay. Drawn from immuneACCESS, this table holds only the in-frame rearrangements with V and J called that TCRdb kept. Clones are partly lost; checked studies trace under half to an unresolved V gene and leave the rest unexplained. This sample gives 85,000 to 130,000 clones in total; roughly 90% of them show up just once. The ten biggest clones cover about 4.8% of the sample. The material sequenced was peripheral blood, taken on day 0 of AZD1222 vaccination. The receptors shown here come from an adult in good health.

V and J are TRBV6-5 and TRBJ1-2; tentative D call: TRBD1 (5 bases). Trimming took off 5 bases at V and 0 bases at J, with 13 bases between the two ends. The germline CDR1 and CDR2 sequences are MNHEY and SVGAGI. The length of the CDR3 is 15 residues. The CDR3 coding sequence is TGTGCCAGCAGTCGGGGGTCCCTTGCTAACTATGGCTACACCTTC. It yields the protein CASSRGSLANYGYTF.

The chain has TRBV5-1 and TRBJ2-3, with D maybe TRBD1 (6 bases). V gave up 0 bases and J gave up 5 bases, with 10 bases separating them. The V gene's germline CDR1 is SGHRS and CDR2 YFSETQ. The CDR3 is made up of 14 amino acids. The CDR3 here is CASSLGEGGDTQYF. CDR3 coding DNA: TGCGCCAGCAGCTTGGGTGAAGGGGGAGATACGCAGTATTTT.

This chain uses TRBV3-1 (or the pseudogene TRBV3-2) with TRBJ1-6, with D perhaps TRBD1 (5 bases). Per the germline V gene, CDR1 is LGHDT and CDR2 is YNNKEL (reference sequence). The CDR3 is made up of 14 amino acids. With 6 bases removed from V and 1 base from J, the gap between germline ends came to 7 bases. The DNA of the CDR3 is TGTGCCAGCAGAGGGGAGTCCTATAATTCACCCCTCCACTTT. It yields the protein CASRGESYNSPLHF.

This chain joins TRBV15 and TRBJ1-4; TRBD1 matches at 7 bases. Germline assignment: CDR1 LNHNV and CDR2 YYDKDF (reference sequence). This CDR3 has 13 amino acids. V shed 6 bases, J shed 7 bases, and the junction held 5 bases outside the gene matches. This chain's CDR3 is CATRGGTVEKLFF. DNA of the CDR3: TGTGCCACCAGGGGCGGGACAGTTGAAAAACTGTTTTTT. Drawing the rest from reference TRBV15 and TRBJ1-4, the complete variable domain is DAMVIQNPRYQVTQFGKPVTLSCSQTLNHNVMYWYQQKSSQAPKLLFHYYDKDFNNEADTPDNFQSRRPNTSFCFLDIRSPGLGDTAMYLCATRGGTVEKLFFGSGTQLSVL.

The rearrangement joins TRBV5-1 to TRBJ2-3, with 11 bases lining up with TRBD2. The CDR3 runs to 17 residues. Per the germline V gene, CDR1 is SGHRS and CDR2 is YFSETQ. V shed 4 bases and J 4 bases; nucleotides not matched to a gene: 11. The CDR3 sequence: CASSNSLALAGADTQYF. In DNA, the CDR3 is TGCGCCAGCAGCAACTCATTGGCACTAGCGGGAGCAGATACGCAGTATTTT.

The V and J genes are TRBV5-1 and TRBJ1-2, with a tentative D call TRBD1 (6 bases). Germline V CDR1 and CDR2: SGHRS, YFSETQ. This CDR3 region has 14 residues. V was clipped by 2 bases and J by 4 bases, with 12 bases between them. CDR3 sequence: CASSFTGPSYGYTF. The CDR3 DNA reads TGCGCCAGCAGCTTCACAGGGCCCAGCTATGGCTACACCTTC.

The chain's CDR3 is CASRGSNEQFF. CDR3 nucleotides: TGTGCCAGTAGGGGCAGCAATGAGCAGTTCTTC. V and J are TRBV19 and TRBJ2-1; D is unclear. This CDR3 is 11 amino acids long. CDR1 and CDR2 from the germline V gene are LNHDA and SQIVND (reference sequence). Trimming took 6 bases from V and 6 from J, leaving 6 bases between them.

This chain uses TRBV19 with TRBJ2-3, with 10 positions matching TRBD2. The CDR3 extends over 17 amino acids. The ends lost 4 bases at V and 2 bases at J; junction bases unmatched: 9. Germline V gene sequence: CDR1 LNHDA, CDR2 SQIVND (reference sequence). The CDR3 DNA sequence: TGTGCCAGTAGTACCCGACTAGCGGGTCAGCTCACAGATACGCAGTATTTT. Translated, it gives CASSTRLAGQLTDTQYF.

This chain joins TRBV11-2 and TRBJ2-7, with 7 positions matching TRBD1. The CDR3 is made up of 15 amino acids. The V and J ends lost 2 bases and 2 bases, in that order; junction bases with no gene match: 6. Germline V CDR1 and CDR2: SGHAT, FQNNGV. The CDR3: CASSLHNGQAYEQYF. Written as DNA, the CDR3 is TGTGCCAGCAGCTTACATAATGGACAGGCCTACGAGCAGTACTTC.

The CDR3 bases are TGTGCCTGGAGGGAAGGGCGACAGACTATACCGAACACTGAAGCTTTCTTT. It translates to CAWREGRQTIPNTEAFF. The chain is built from TRBV30 and TRBJ1-1; maybe TRBD1 (5 bases). V lost 3 bases, J lost 1 base, and 21 bases lay in between. Germline CDR1 is GTSNPN and CDR2 is SVGIG (reference sequence). The CDR3 is 17 residues long.

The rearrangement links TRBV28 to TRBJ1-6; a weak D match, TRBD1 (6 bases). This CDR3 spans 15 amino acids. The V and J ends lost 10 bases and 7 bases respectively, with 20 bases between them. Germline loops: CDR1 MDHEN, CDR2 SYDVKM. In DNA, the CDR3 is TGTGCCACCCTACAGGGCCAATTCCAAAATTCACCCCTCCACTTT. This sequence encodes CATLQGQFQNSPLHF.

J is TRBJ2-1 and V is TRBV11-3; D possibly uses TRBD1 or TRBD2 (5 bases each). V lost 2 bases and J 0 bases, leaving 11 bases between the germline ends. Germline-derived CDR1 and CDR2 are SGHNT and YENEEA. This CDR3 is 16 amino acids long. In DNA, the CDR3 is TGTGCCAGCAGCTTAACCGGGACCACCTCCTACAATGAGCAGTTCTTC. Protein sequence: CASSLTGTTSYNEQFF.

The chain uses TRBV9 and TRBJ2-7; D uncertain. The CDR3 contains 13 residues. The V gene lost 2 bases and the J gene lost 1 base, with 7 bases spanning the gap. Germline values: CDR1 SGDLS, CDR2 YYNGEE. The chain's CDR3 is CASSVAESYEQYF. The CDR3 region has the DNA TGTGCCAGCAGCGTGGCGGAATCCTACGAGCAGTACTTC.

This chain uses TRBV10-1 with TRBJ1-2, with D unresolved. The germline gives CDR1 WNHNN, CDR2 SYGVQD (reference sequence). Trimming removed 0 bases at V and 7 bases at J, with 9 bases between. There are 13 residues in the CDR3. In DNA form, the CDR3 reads TGCGCCAGCAGTGAGTCATCAATATCTGGCTACACCTTC. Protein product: CASSESSISGYTF.

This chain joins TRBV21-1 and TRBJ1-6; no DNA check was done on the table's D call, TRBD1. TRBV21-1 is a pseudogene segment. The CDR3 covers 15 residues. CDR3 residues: CASSPRDRGHSPLHF. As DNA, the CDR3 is TGTGCCAGCAGCCCCCGGGACAGGGGGCATTCACCCCTCCACTTT.

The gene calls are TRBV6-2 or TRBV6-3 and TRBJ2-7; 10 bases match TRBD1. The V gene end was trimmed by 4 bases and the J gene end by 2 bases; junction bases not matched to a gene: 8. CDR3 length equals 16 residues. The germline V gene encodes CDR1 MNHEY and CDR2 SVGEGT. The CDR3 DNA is TGTGCCAGCAGTTCCCAACCGGGACAGGGGACCTACGAGCAGTACTTC. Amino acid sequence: CASSSQPGQGTYEQYF.

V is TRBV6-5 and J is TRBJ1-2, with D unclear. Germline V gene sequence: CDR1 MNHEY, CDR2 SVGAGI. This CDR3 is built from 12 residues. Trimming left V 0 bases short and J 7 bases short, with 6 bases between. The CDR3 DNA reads TGTGCCAGCAGTTACTCCGGAGGTGGCTACACCTTC. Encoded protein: CASSYSGGGYTF.

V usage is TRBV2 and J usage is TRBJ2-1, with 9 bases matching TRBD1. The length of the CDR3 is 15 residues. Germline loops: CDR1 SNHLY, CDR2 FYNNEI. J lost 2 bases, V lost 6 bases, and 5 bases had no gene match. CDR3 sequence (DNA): TGTGCCAGCAGATTGGGACAGGGCCCCTACAATGAGCAGTTCTTC. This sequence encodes CASRLGQGPYNEQFF.

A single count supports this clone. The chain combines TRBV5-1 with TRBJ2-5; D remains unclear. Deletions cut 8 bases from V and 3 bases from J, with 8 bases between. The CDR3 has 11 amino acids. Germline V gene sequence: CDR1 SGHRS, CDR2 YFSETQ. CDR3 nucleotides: TGCGCCAGTGTGGCAGAAGAGACCCAGTACTTC. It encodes CASVAEETQYF.

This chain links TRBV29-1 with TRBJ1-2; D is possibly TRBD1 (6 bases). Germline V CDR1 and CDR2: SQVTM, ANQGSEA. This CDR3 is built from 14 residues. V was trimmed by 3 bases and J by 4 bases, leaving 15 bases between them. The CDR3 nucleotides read TGCAGCGTTGACGGGGCCAGGGGCCTCTATGGCTACACCTTC. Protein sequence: CSVDGARGLYGYTF.

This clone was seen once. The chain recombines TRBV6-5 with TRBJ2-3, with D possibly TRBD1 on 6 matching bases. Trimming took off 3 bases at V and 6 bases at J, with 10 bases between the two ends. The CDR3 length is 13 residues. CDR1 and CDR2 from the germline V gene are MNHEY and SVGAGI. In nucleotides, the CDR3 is TGTGCCAGCAGTTATTTAGGGGGTGATACGCAGTATTTT. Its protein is CASSYLGGDTQYF.

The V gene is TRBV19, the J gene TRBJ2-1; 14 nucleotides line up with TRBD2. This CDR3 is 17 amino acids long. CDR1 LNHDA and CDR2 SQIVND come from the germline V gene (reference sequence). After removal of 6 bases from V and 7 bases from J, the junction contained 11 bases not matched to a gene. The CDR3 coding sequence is TGTGCCAGTAGAAATACTCCGGGACTAGCGGGAGAAAATGAGCAGTTCTTC. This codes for CASRNTPGLAGENEQFF.

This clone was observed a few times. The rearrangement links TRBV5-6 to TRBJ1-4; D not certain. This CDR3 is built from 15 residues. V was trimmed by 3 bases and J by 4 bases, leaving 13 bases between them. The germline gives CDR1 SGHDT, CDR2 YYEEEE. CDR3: CASSWRAGDNEKLFF. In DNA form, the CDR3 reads TGTGCCAGCAGCTGGCGGGCCGGAGATAATGAAAAACTGTTTTTT.

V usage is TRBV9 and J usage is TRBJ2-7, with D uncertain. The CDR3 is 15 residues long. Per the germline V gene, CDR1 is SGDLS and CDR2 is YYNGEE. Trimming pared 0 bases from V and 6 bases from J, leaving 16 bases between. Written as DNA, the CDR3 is TGTGCCAGCAGCGTAGGTTCTGGGCCCCCTAGCGAGCAGTACTTC. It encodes CASSVGSGPPSEQYF.

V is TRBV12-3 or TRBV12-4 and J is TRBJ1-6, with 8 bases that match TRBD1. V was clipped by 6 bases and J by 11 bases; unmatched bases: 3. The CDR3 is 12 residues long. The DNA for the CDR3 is TGTGCCAGCAGGATACAGGGGGCACCCCTCCACTTT. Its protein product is CASRIQGAPLHF.

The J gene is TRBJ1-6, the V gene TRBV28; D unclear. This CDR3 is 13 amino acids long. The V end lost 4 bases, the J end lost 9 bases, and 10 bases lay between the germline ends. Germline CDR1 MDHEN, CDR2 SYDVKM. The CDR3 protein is CASSSEVASPLHF. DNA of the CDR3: TGTGCCAGCAGTTCAGAGGTTGCTTCACCCCTCCACTTT.

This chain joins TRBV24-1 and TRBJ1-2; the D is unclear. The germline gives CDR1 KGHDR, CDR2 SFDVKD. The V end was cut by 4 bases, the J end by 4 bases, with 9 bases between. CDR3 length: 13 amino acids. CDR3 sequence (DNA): TGTGCCACCAGTGAGGCCGGTGGCTATGGCTACACCTTC. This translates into CATSEAGGYGYTF.

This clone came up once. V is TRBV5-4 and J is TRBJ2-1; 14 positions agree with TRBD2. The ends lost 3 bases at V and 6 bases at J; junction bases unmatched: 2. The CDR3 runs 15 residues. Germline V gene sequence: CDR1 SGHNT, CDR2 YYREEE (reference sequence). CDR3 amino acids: CASSSGTSGSNEQFF. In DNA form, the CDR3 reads TGTGCCAGCAGCTCCGGGACTAGCGGGAGCAATGAGCAGTTCTTC.